This entry is about one TCR beta chain. Its antigen is as yet unknown. This specimen comes from a study of T cells after posttransplantation cyclophosphamide. Overall study results and limits: Later post-transplant blood repertoires were often dominated by donor CD8+ memory clones. TRB overlap between skin or GI tissue T cells and blood was limited.

Measured with immunoSEQ multiplex PCR; TCRdb has only the in-frame clones, and not every one. The data show roughly 13,000 clones, under 85% seen once. Sequencing used memory CD4+ T cells sorted from PBMCs. The receptor's source is a man aged 50 to 60.

Written as DNA, the CDR3 is TGCGCCAGCAAGACTCCCGGGAGCTCCCTCAATGAGCAGTTCTTC. Residues: CASKTPGSSLNEQFF. This rearrangement joins TRBV5-1 to TRBJ2-1; D possibly corresponds to TRBD2 (6 bases). Germline CDR1 SGHRS, CDR2 YFSETQ. This CDR3 has 15 residues. Between the trimmed V and J ends, which lost 6 bases and 6 bases, there was a span of 19 bases.